The present entry profiles one T cell receptor (beta chain) with its context. Its target is not known. The data originate from a study of T cells in Graves' hyperthyroidism and ophthalmopathy. CDR3 length: 14 residues. V was pared by 0 bases and J by 5 bases, with 10 bases between. Germline V CDR1 and CDR2: MGHRA, YSYEKL. General observations from the study: Classification by a 13 V-J model distinguished ophthalmopathy from stable hyperthyroidism. Most thyroid clonotypes with frequency above 0.001 were detected in blood.

Exclusions: uncontrolled infection, other autoimmune disease, pregnancy, lactation. From RNA transcripts, TCR beta CDR3 regions were amplified. A first-round RT-PCR of the TCR CDR3 used the HTBI primer set. One entry per CDR3 protein results from TCRdb running MiXCR on the multiplex PCR reads. The sample shows about 380,000 distinct CDR3 sequences, about a fifth of them seen only once. The material sequenced was blood. The chain carries TRBV4-1 and TRBJ2-5, with a weak D call TRBD1 (5 bases). This sequence was found in a man aged 18-30 years with Graves' ophthalmopathy. The CDR3 here is CASSQDPGSETQYF. For the CDR3, the DNA is TGCGCCAGCAGCCAAGATCCAGGGTCGGAGACCCAGTACTTC.